This T cell receptor beta chain was identified during a study of blood T cells in healthy people across ages. This clonotype was counted at least ten times. Its antigen remains unknown. At one of its ends the junction is not consistent with the germline gene, which may arise from a read error. CDR3 length equals 14 residues. Germline lookup yields CDR1 SEHNR and CDR2 FQNEAQ (reference sequence). Overall study results and limits: Without sorted subsets, naive and antigen-experienced compartments could not be conclusively compared. Diversity was higher, and naive CD4+ cells more numerous, in long-lived donors than in aged donors. Those diversity estimates obtained from one million T cells were thought to be underestimates.

Primed by a sample-barcoded 5' primer and a J-beta primer mix, a second PCR proceeded for roughly 7 to 11 cycles. TCRdb redid the calling of the 5' RACE reads with MiXCR, one entry per CDR3 protein. The sample lists about 1.7 million distinct CDR3 sequences, about 28% occurring once. Each sample used at least 7 million PBMCs. The sequencing input was blood. The chain couples TRBV7-9 to TRBJ1-5; a weak D match, TRBD1 (5 bases). This sequence was found in a woman aged 25-40 years in good health. The DNA for the CDR3 is TGTGCCAGCAGTTTAGGGGCGAGCAATCAGCCCCAGCATTTT. Translation gives CASSLGASNQPQHF. The entire variable domain, with the rest obtained from reference TRBV7-9 and TRBJ1-5, is as follows: DTGVSQNPRHKITKRGQNVTFRCDPISEHNRLYWYRQTLGQGPEFLTYFQNEAQLEKSRLLSDRFSAERPKGSFSTLEIQRTEQGDSAMYLCASSLGASNQPQHFGDGTRLSIL.